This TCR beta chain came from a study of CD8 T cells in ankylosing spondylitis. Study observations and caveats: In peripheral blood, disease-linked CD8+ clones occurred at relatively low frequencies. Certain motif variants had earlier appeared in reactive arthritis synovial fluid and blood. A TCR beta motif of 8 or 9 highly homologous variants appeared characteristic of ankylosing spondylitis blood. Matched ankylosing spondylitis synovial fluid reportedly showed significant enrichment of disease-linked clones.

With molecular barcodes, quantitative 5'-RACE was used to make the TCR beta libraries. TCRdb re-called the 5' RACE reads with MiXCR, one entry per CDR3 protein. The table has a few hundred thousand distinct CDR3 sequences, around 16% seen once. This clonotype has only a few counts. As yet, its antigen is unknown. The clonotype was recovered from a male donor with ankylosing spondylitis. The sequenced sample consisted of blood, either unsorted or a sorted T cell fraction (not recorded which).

CDR3 DNA: TGTGCCAGCAGTTTCCGGTTAGAGACCCAGTACTTC. Its protein product is CASSFRLETQYF. The V and J genes are TRBV28 and TRBJ2-5; no firm D call. This CDR3 has 12 amino acids. Trimming took off 3 bases at V and 4 bases at J, with 6 bases between the two ends. CDR1 is MDHEN, CDR2 SYDVKM, per germline. The whole variable domain, filled in from reference TRBV28 and TRBJ2-5, reads DVKVTQSSRYLVKRTGEKVFLECVQDMDHENMFWYRQDPGLGLRLIYFSYDVKMKEKGDIPEGYSVSREKKERFSLILESASTNQTSMYLCASSFRLETQYFGPGTRLLVL.